The rows below give T cell receptor beta chains drawn from one sample of a study of CD8 T cells in Susac syndrome. TCRdb re-analysed the immunoSEQ multiplex PCR reads in MiXCR, keeping a single row per CDR3 protein. The sample lists approximately 280,000 distinct CDR3 sequences, 85% occurring once. The sample was CD8+ T cells from PBMCs. The receptors derive from a human donor with multiple sclerosis. The CDR3 runs from the conserved cysteine through the conserved F or W. D genes are given only for firm matches. Some rows mark clone size as missing; the rest say once, few, many or name a class of expanded clone.

TRBJ2-7,TRBV12-3/TRBV12-4,-,-,TGTGCCAGCAGGGCTTCCTACGAGCAGTACTTC,CASRASYEQYF
TRBJ1-1,TRBV11-2,-,-,TGTGCCAGCAGCTCTTTCTCTATGAACACTGAAGCTTTCTTT,CASSSFSMNTEAFF
TRBJ2-7,TRBV7-2,TRBD2,-,TGTGCCAGCAGCTTAGCCGGAGGACTAGCGGGACCCCCCTCCTACGAGCAGTACTTC,CASSLAGGLAGPPSYEQYF
TRBJ2-6,TRBV29-1,TRBD1,-,TGCAGCGTCCGGGACAGATTAGAGAATGGGGCCAACGTCCTGACTTTC,CSVRDRLENGANVLTF
TRBJ2-3,TRBV9,TRBD1,-,TGTGCCAGCAGCGAGGGGGCCACTAGCACAGATACGCAGTATTTT,CASSEGATSTDTQYF
TRBJ2-3,TRBV7-8,TRBD1,-,TGTGCCACCAAGACTTGGACAGGGAATGCACGAGATACGCAGTATTTT,CATKTWTGNARDTQYF
TRBJ2-3,TRBV7-6,TRBD2,-,TGTGCCAGCAACCTCCGAGCGGGAGTCGTTGCAGATACGCAGTATTTT,CASNLRAGVVADTQYF
TRBJ2-1,TRBV19,-,once,TGTGCCAGTAGTCACAGGGTCTCCTACAATGAGCAGTTCTTC,CASSHRVSYNEQFF
TRBJ1-6,TRBV15,-,-,TGTGCCACCAGCAGTACACGGTCCTATAATTCACCCCTCCACTTT,CATSSTRSYNSPLHF
TRBJ2-4,TRBV6-5,-,few,TGTGCCAGCAGTTACTCGATTGGGGGCGGGAACATTCAGTACTTC,CASSYSIGGGNIQYF
TRBJ1-1,TRBV11-2,-,-,TGTGCCAGCAGCTTAGATAATACGGACTTTACTGAAGCTTTCTTT,CASSLDNTDFTEAFF
TRBJ1-1,TRBV29-1,TRBD1,-,TGCAGCGTTGAAGGGGACAGGGGGACTGAAGCTTTCTTT,CSVEGDRGTEAFF
TRBJ2-1,TRBV2,-,-,TGTGCCAGCAACACCAACAATGAGCAGTTCTTC,CASNTNNEQFF
TRBJ2-1,TRBV12-3/TRBV12-4,TRBD2,-,TGTGCCAGCAGTTCCCCCTTAGCGGGAGGCCGCTCCTACAATGAGCAGTTCTTC,CASSSPLAGGRSYNEQFF
TRBJ2-1,TRBV27,-,-,TGTGCCAGCACTCATAGGGGGGACCTGGCGGGAAATGAGCAGTTCTTC,CASTHRGDLAGNEQFF
TRBJ2-5,TRBV7-8,-,-,TGTGCCAGCAGCTTAGAGGACGGAGAGACCCAGTACTTC,CASSLEDGETQYF
TRBJ2-7,TRBV2,-,-,TGTGCCAGCTGGGGAAACGAGCAGTACTTC,CASWGNEQYF
TRBJ2-3,TRBV7-2,-,-,TGTGCCAGCAGCTTAGAGTGGCGCGGAGGGGGGGCAGATACGCAGTATTTT,CASSLEWRGGGADTQYF
TRBJ2-7,TRBV27,-,many,TGTGCCAGCAGCTTGGGCAGAGCCTACGAGCAGTACTTC,CASSLGRAYEQYF
TRBJ2-4,TRBV12-3/TRBV12-4,-,-,TGTGCCAGCAGTTTGTCCTCCCGGGAGCTCAAAAACATTCAGTACTTC,CASSLSSRELKNIQYF
TRBJ2-3,TRBV10-3,-,-,TGTGCCATCAGTGGGGCTGAACAGCCCCGCACAGATACGCAGTATTTT,CAISGAEQPRTDTQYF
TRBJ2-4,TRBV19,TRBD2,-,TGTGCCAGTAGAGGCGGGAGGGGTCTCGCCTTC,CASRGGRGLAF
TRBJ2-7,TRBV6-2/TRBV6-3,-,few,TGTGCCAGCAAGGACCGGGGCCTCTACGAGCAGTACTTC,CASKDRGLYEQYF
TRBJ2-7,TRBV5-1,-,-,TGCGCCAGCAGGCAGGCAAGGGGGGGGCCCTACGAGCAGTACTTC,CASRQARGGPYEQYF
TRBJ2-7,TRBV20-1,TRBD2,-,TGCAGTGCTAGAGGATTGACTAGCGGGAGAGGGGGGTACGAGCAGTACTTC,CSARGLTSGRGGYEQYF
TRBJ2-5,TRBV6-5,TRBD2,-,TGTGCCAGCAGTTACCGCTCGACAGGGACGGCTAGCGGGAGTGTGACCCAGTACTTC,CASSYRSTGTASGSVTQYF
TRBJ2-4,TRBV6-6,TRBD2,-,TGTGCCAGCACAGCGGGGGATCAATGGCCAAACATTCAGTACTTC,CASTAGDQWPNIQYF
TRBJ2-2,TRBV28,TRBD2,-,TGTGCCAGCAGGCCCCAGAGAACTAGCGGGGCCCCCGGGGAGCTGTTTTTT,CASRPQRTSGAPGELFF
TRBJ1-2,TRBV7-9,-,-,TGTGCCAGCAGCCCTCAGGGAACTGGCTACACCTTC,CASSPQGTGYTF
TRBJ2-1,TRBV19,TRBD2,-,TGTGCCAGTAGTATAGATCAATGGGGACTAGCGGGGAGATCCAATGAGCAGTTCTTC,CASSIDQWGLAGRSNEQFF
TRBJ2-3,TRBV28,-,-,TGTGCCAGCAGTTTACGGGGCCGGCCAGATACGCAGTATTTT,CASSLRGRPDTQYF